This T cell receptor (beta chain) was sequenced during a study of blood T cell repertoires in COVID-19. The length of the CDR3 is 15 residues. CDR1 and CDR2 from the germline V gene are SNHLY and FYNNEI. Trimming cost V 7 bases and J 8 bases; bases outside gene matches: 13. Sequenced by immunoSEQ multiplex PCR; TCRdb stores in-frame clones only, minus some. This repertoire shows 150,000 or so clones, roughly 90% found once; its top ten account for about 1.2%. The sequencing input was PBMCs or T cells enriched from blood (not recorded which). The receptor's source is a woman between 25 and 40 years old with acute COVID-19. This chain joins TRBV2 and TRBJ2-1; 8 bases fit TRBD2. The CDR3, as DNA: TGTGCCAGCACCAAATTGGGACTAGAGTCCGATGAGCAGTTCTTC. It codes for CASTKLGLESDEQFF. The full variable domain, its missing parts supplied by reference TRBV2 and TRBJ2-1, is EPEVTQTPSHQVTQMGQEVILRCVPISNHLYFYWYRQILGQKVEFLVSFYNNEISEKSEIFDDQFSVERPDGSNFTLKIRSTKLEDSAMYFCASTKLGLESDEQFFGPGTRLTVL.